The 24 T cell receptor beta chains below come from one sample, sequenced in a study of T cells in Graves' hyperthyroidism and ophthalmopathy. The source material, RNA transcripts, was used to amplify TCR beta CDR3 regions. The study used the HTBI primer set for a first-round RT-PCR of the TCR CDR3. Each CDR3 protein gets one entry after TCRdb re-called the multiplex PCR reads with MiXCR. Here the sample spans 700,000 or so distinct CDR3 sequences, around 15% being singletons. Sequencing was done on a sample of blood. These receptor sequences come from a man in his late teens or twenties with Graves' hyperthyroidism.

The chain recombines TRBV5-1 with TRBJ2-1; D is perhaps TRBD2 (5 bases). Trimming stripped 4 bases from V and 2 bases from J, with 10 bases between. CDR1 and CDR2 from the germline V gene are SGHRS and YFSETQ. CDR3 length equals 14 residues. Here the CDR3 DNA reads TGCGCCAGCAGCCCGGAGGCTACCTACAATGAGCAGTTCTTC. Translating it yields CASSPEATYNEQFF.

There are many counts of this clonotype. The CDR3 nucleotides are TGTGCCAGCAGTGAGAACAGAGCGGGGCAAGAGACCCAGTACTTC. It specifies CASSENRAGQETQYF. The chain employs TRBV2 and TRBJ2-5; TRBD2 matches at 7 bases. The germline V gene encodes CDR1 SNHLY and CDR2 FYNNEI. The CDR3 extends over 15 amino acids. Trimming at V came to 3 bases and at J to 2 bases, leaving 6 bases not matched to a gene. Complete variable domain (other parts from reference TRBV2 and TRBJ2-5): EPEVTQTPSHQVTQMGQEVILRCVPISNHLYFYWYRQILGQKVEFLVSFYNNEISEKSEIFDDQFSVERPDGSNFTLKIRSTKLEDSAMYFCASSENRAGQETQYFGPGTRLLVL.

This clonotype appeared many times. The chain employs TRBV7-2 and TRBJ1-1; D perhaps matches TRBD1 (5 bases). The germline V gene has CDR1 SGHTA and CDR2 FQGNSA. With 6 bases removed from V and 0 bases from J, the gap between germline ends came to 17 bases. CDR3 size: 16 residues. The CDR3 nucleotides are TGTGCCAGCAGTGAAGGGTGGGGCGGCCTGAACACTGAAGCTTTCTTT. This encodes CASSEGWGGLNTEAFF.

This clonotype was observed many times. The chain joins TRBV12-3 or TRBV12-4 to TRBJ2-7; D is uncertain. The ends were cut back, 1 base at V and 1 base at J, with 5 bases in the middle. This CDR3 comprises 13 residues. CDR3 sequence reads: CASSLVLSYEQYF. In DNA, the CDR3 is TGTGCCAGCAGTTTAGTCCTTTCCTACGAGCAGTACTTC.

This clonotype has a count of ten or more. The chain employs TRBV2 and TRBJ2-3; TRBD1 aligns across 7 bases. The V segment lost 6 bases and the J segment 5 bases; nucleotides outside the gene matches: 11. The CDR3 has 15 amino acids. The germline gives CDR1 SNHLY, CDR2 FYNNEI. The CDR3 region is CASRATGRAVDTQYF. In DNA, the CDR3 is TGTGCCAGCAGAGCGACAGGGCGCGCTGTAGATACGCAGTATTTT.

In its sample, this clonotype was seen a few times. The chain is built from TRBV20-1 and TRBJ1-2, with TRBD1 identical over 9 bases. The CDR3 has 14 residues. V lost 5 bases to trimming and J lost 8 bases; unmatched junction nucleotides: 12. Germline CDR1 DFQATT, CDR2 SNEGSKA (reference sequence). In nucleotides, the CDR3 is TGCAGTGCTTTCAATGGCGGGACAGGGAGAGGCTACACCTTC. Its translation: CSAFNGGTGRGYTF.

This clonotype was seen only a few times. The chain employs TRBV7-9 and TRBJ2-1, with TRBD2 matching 16 bases. The CDR3 totals 16 residues. V lost 6 bases and J lost 7; bases outside the gene matches: 6. CDR1 is SEHNR, CDR2 FQNEAQ, per germline (reference sequence). CDR3 nucleotides: TGTGCCAGCAGAATAGAGGGACTAGCGGGAGGGAATGAGCAGTTCTTC. It encodes CASRIEGLAGGNEQFF.

This sequence joins TRBV20-1 and TRBJ2-1; 13 bases agree with TRBD2. CDR1 is DFQATT and CDR2 is SNEGSKA in the germline V gene (reference sequence). V trimming: 1 base; J trimming: 10 bases; junction bases outside the gene matches: 7. This CDR3 has 15 amino acids. The CDR3 is CSARGGGLAGQEQFF. The DNA of the CDR3 is TGCAGTGCTAGAGGGGGGGGACTAGCGGGACAGGAGCAGTTCTTC.

This clonotype was counted ten times or more. The chain uses TRBV18 and TRBJ2-2, with 8 bases fitting TRBD2. This CDR3 spans 16 amino acids. Germline CDR1 KGHSH, CDR2 LQKENI. V shed 3 bases and J 5 bases; nucleotides not matched to a gene: 8. The chain's CDR3 is CASSPSAGVKTGELFF. The CDR3 DNA reads as TGTGCCAGCTCACCTTCAGCGGGAGTCAAAACCGGGGAGCTGTTTTTT. The whole variable domain, filled in from reference TRBV18 and TRBJ2-2, reads NAGVMQNPRHLVRRRGQEARLRCSPMKGHSHVYWYRQLPEEGLKFMVYLQKENIIDESGMPKERFSAEFPKEGPSILRIQQVVRGDSAAYFCASSPSAGVKTGELFFGEGSRLTVL.

This clonotype has more than one count but fewer than ten. This chain uses TRBV20-1 with TRBJ1-5; D gene ambiguous. The CDR3 runs to 12 residues. Germline loops: CDR1 DFQATT, CDR2 SNEGSKA (reference sequence). Trimming cost V 4 bases and J 4 bases, with 8 bases left between them. The CDR3 DNA is TGCAGTGCTAACAGCCTGAATCAGCCCCAGCATTTT. It codes for CSANSLNQPQHF.

This clonotype was recorded many times. CDR3 in DNA: TGCGCCAGCAGCCCTCAACCTCTCGGACTAGCGGGACGGAATGAGCAGTTCTTC. Protein sequence: CASSPQPLGLAGRNEQFF. The genes are TRBV5-1 and TRBJ2-1; 12 nucleotides match TRBD2. The V and J ends lost 4 bases and 7 bases, in that order; junction bases with no gene match: 15. Germline V gives CDR1 SGHRS, CDR2 YFSETQ. The CDR3 has 18 amino acids. Based on the CDR3 plus reference TRBV5-1 and TRBJ2-1, the full variable domain is KAGVTQTPRYLIKTRGQQVTLSCSPISGHRSVSWYQQTPGQGLQFLFEYFSETQRNKGNFPGRFSGRQFSNSRSEMNVSTLELGDSALYLCASSPQPLGLAGRNEQFFGPGTRLTVL.

V is TRBV28 and J is TRBJ1-3, with TRBD1 matching over 7 bases. Unmatched junction bases numbered 4, after V lost 6 bases and J lost 2 bases. CDR1 and CDR2 from the germline V gene are MDHEN and SYDVKM. The CDR3 sequence is 14 residues long. The CDR3 nucleotides read TGTGCCAGCAGACAGGGGATTGCTGGAAACACCATATATTTT. Translated: CASRQGIAGNTIYF.

This clonotype was counted a few times. V and J are TRBV5-5 and TRBJ2-1; D might be TRBD2 (5 bases). CDR1 is SGHKS, CDR2 YYEKEE, per germline (reference sequence). V shed 0 bases and J shed 2 bases, with 9 bases lying between them. The CDR3 sequence is 15 residues long. CDR3 coding DNA: TGTGCCAGCAGCTTGGCGTGGACTCCCTACAATGAGCAGTTCTTC. Residues: CASSLAWTPYNEQFF.

J is TRBJ2-1 and V is TRBV6-2 or TRBV6-3; D unresolved. The CDR3 is 14 amino acids. The V and J ends lost 10 bases and 0 bases respectively, with 13 bases between them. Looked up from germline, CDR1 is MNHEY and CDR2 is SVGEGT. The CDR3 is CAIGPRSSYNEQFF. As DNA, the CDR3 is TGTGCCATCGGACCCAGGAGCTCCTACAATGAGCAGTTCTTC.

This clonotype was seen a handful of times. This chain links TRBV10-3 with TRBJ2-1, with D hard to call. The ends were cut back, 7 bases at V and 7 bases at J, with 14 bases in the middle. Per the germline V gene, CDR1 is ENHRY and CDR2 is SYGVKD. The length of the CDR3 is 13 residues. CDR3 DNA: TGTGCCATCAACACACGAATGGAAAATGAGCAGTTCTTC. As protein: CAINTRMENEQFF.

This clonotype has at least ten counts. The rearrangement links TRBV7-9 to TRBJ1-1; D remains ambiguous. V was trimmed by 5 bases and J by 5 bases, leaving 18 bases between them. Per the germline V gene, CDR1 is SEHNR and CDR2 is FQNEAQ (reference sequence). This CDR3 is 15 amino acids long. The CDR3 loop is CASSPLTSRLTEAFF. Here the CDR3 DNA reads TGTGCCAGCAGCCCCCTTACGTCCCGGTTGACTGAAGCTTTCTTT.

This clonotype has just one count. This may be a read error: a much more frequent sequence differs by one nucleotide. The DNA of the CDR3 is TGTGCCAGCAGCTGGTTGGGACAGAACTATGGCTACACCTTC. Residues: CASSWLGQNYGYTF. The gene calls are TRBV11-2 and TRBJ1-2; 7 positions match TRBD1. The germline V gene has CDR1 SGHAT and CDR2 FQNNGV. The CDR3 runs to 14 residues. The V and J ends lost 4 bases and 2 bases, in that order; junction bases with no gene match: 4. The full variable domain, completed using reference TRBV11-2 and TRBJ1-2, is EAGVAQSPRYKIIEKRQSVAFWCNPISGHATLYWYQQILGQGPKLLIQFQNNGVVDDSQLPKDRFSAERLKGVDSTLKIQPAKLEDSAVYLCASSWLGQNYGYTFGSGTRLTVV.

A note on this clonotype: An end of the junction differs from the germline gene, which may be a read error. The CDR3 sequence is CASSLARGRTGEPFF. In nucleotides, the CDR3 is TGTGCCAGCAGCTTAGCCAGGGGGCGTACCGGGGAGCCGTTTTTT. The chain combines TRBV7-8 with TRBJ2-2; 8 nucleotides line up with TRBD1. Germline values: CDR1 SGHVS, CDR2 FQNEAQ. This CDR3 comprises 15 residues.

The chain recombines TRBV7-9 with TRBJ2-4; 7 bases fit TRBD2. Per germline, CDR1 SEHNR and CDR2 FQNEAQ (reference sequence). V trimming: 0 bases; J trimming: 5 bases; junction bases outside the gene matches: 7. CDR3 length equals 16 residues. CDR3 loop: CASSLALGLSENIQYF. The CDR3 bases are TGTGCCAGCAGCTTAGCGCTGGGACTATCAGAAAACATTCAGTACTTC.

The CDR3, as DNA: TGCAGCGTTGCTCATAACACTGAAGCTTTCTTT. Translating it yields CSVAHNTEAFF. The genes are TRBV29-1 and TRBJ1-1; D is uncertain. CDR1 is SQVTM, CDR2 ANQGSEA, per germline. The CDR3 runs 11 residues. Trimming took 4 bases from V and 2 from J, leaving 5 bases between them.

As regards this clonotype: Just one base apart from a much larger clone, this may be a read error. This CDR3 is missing its conserved last phenylalanine or tryptophan, likely due to a read error. The chain is built from TRBV2 and TRBJ1-6; 8 bases line up with TRBD1. CDR1 and CDR2 from the germline V gene are SNHLY and FYNNEI. Losses at the gene ends were 5 bases for V and 8 bases for J; bases not matched to a gene: 5. This CDR3 contains 14 residues. The CDR3 sequence is CASSLDRVYSPLHS. CDR3 sequence (DNA): TGTGCCAGCAGTCTGGACAGGGTATATTCACCCCTCCACTCT.

This clonotype was seen a few times. The gene calls are TRBV6-1 and TRBJ2-3; no reliable D call. The germline CDR1 and CDR2 sequences are MNHNS and SASEGT. The CDR3 extends over 16 amino acids. Trimming pared 5 bases from V and 0 bases from J, leaving 15 bases between. The CDR3 nucleotides read TGTGCCAGCAGTCCGCCCCCCCGGGCTAGCACAGATACGCAGTATTTT. Translation: CASSPPPRASTDTQYF.

This clonotype was picked up many times. The chain has TRBV30 and TRBJ2-4; 10 bases are shared with TRBD2. CDR1 GTSNPN and CDR2 SVGIG come from the germline V gene (reference sequence). V trimming: 2 bases; J trimming: 1 base; junction bases outside the gene matches: 8. The CDR3 has 17 amino acids. CDR3 nucleotides: TGTGCCTGGAGTCCGGGAGCGGGAGGGGAGGCCAAAAACATTCAGTACTTC. It specifies CAWSPGAGGEAKNIQYF.

This clonotype has more than one count but fewer than ten. V and J are TRBV4-3 and TRBJ2-1; 7 positions match TRBD1. With 0 bases clipped from V and 3 bases from J, the junction kept 11 bases outside the gene matches. The CDR3 covers 18 residues. Germline assignment: CDR1 LGHNA and CDR2 YSLEER. CDR3 protein: CASSQEGAGGTFYNEQFF. In DNA form, the CDR3 reads TGCGCCAGCAGCCAAGAGGGGGCAGGGGGAACGTTCTACAATGAGCAGTTCTTC.